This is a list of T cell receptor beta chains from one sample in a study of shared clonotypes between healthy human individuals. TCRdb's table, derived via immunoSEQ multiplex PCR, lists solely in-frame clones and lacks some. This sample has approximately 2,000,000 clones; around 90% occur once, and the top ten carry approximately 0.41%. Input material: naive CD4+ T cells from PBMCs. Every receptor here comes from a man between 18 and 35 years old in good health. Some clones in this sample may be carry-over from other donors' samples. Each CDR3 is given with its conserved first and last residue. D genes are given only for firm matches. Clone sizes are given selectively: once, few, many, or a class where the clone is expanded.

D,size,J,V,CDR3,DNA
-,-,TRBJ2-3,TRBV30,CAWSVSLSTDTQYF,TGTGCCTGGAGTGTCTCTTTGAGCACAGATACGCAGTATTTT
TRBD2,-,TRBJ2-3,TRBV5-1,CASTTSGRPTDTQYF,TGCGCCAGTACGACTAGCGGGAGGCCTACAGATACGCAGTATTTT
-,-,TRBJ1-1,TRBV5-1,CASSYRAGTEAFF,TGCGCCAGCAGCTACAGGGCCGGGACTGAAGCTTTCTTT
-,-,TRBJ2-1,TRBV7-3,CASSSEGVGQFF,TGTGCCAGCAGCTCCGAGGGAGTAGGGCAGTTCTTC
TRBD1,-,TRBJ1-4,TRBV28,CASGLTGVEKLFF,TGTGCCAGCGGGCTGACAGGGGTTGAAAAACTGTTTTTT
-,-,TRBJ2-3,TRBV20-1,CSAASQDTQYF,TGCAGTGCCGCGAGCCAGGATACGCAGTATTTT
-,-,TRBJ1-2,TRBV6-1,CASSESNYGYTF,TGTGCCAGCAGTGAATCAAACTATGGCTACACCTTC
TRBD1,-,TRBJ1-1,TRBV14,CASSQDLEGATEAFF,TGTGCCAGCAGCCAAGATCTGGAGGGGGCCACTGAAGCTTTCTTT
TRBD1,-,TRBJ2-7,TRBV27,CASSTRTGDLISYEQYF,TGTGCCAGCAGTACCCGGACAGGGGACCTTATCTCCTACGAGCAGTACTTC
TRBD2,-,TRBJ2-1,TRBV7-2,CASSLGLAGDWQFF,TGTGCCAGCAGCTTAGGACTAGCGGGAGATTGGCAGTTCTTC
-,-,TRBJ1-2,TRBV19,CASSMSGGLGGYTF,TGTGCCAGTAGTATGTCCGGGGGCTTGGGAGGCTACACCTTC
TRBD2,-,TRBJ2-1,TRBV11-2,CASRPILAGYYNEQFF,TGTGCCAGCAGACCCATCTTAGCGGGTTACTACAATGAGCAGTTCTTC
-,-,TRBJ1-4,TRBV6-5,CASSSRTDEKLFF,TGTGCCAGCAGCTCCCGGACAGATGAAAAACTGTTTTTT
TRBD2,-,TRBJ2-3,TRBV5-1,CASKWVAGVPDTQYF,TGCGCCAGCAAGTGGGTAGCGGGAGTTCCAGATACGCAGTATTTT
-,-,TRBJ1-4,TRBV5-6,CASSLRAVSEKLFF,TGTGCCAGCAGCCTACGGGCCGTTTCTGAAAAACTGTTTTTT
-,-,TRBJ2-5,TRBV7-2,CASSPRRKRGETQYF,TGTGCCAGCAGCCCCCGACGGAAGAGGGGAGAGACCCAGTACTTC
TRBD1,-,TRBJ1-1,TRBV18,CASSLRMDRDTPEAFF,TGTGCCAGCTCCCTACGAATGGACAGGGATACCCCTGAAGCTTTCTTT
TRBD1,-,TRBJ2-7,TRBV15,CATSRDRTGSGEQYF,TGTGCCACCAGCAGAGACCGGACAGGGTCGGGTGAGCAGTACTTC
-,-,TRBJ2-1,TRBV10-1,CATASGGAGSYNEQFF,TGCGCCACTGCCTCCGGAGGGGCCGGATCCTACAATGAGCAGTTCTTC
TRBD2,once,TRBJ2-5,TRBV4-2,CASSQKLADQETQYF,TGTGCCAGCAGCCAAAAACTAGCGGACCAAGAGACCCAGTACTTC
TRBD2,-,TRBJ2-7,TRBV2,CASSALGLAAPYEQYF,TGTGCCAGCAGCGCCCTAGGGCTAGCGGCCCCCTACGAGCAGTACTTC
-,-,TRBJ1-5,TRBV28,CASSLGQILWPPQHF,TGTGCCAGCAGTCTAGGCCAAATTTTATGGCCGCCCCAGCATTTT
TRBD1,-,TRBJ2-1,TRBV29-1,CSVVDRGPPNEQFF,TGCAGCGTTGTCGACAGGGGGCCGCCAAATGAGCAGTTCTTC
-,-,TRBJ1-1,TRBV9,CASSADGNTEAFF,TGTGCCAGCAGCGCGGACGGTAACACTGAAGCTTTCTTT
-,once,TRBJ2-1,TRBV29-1,CSVERTYNEQFF,TGCAGCGTTGAGAGGACTTACAATGAGCAGTTCTTC
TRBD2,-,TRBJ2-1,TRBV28,CASIISGLAGKVNEQFF,TGTGCCAGCATTATATCTGGACTAGCGGGAAAAGTGAATGAGCAGTTCTTC
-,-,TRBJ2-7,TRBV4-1,CASSHVGSYEQYF,TGCGCCAGCAGCCATGTTGGGAGCTACGAGCAGTACTTC
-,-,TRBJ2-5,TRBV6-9,CASSSVLEGTGTQYF,TGTGCCAGCAGCAGTGTTTTAGAGGGGACCGGGACCCAGTACTTC
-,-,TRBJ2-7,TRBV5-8,CASSLMSGSYEQYF,TGTGCCAGCAGCTTGATGTCAGGATCCTACGAGCAGTACTTC
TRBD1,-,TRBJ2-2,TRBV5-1,CASNPGTVFTGELFF,TGCGCCAGCAACCCTGGGACAGTTTTCACCGGGGAGCTGTTTTTT
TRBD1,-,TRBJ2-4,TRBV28,CASSTDRVLGLAKNIQYF,TGTGCCAGCAGCACGGACAGGGTCCTGGGACTAGCCAAAAACATTCAGTACTTC
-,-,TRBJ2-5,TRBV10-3,CAVGPRPQETQYF,TGTGCCGTAGGACCGCGCCCTCAGGAGACCCAGTACTTC
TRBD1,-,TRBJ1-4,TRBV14,CASSQRTGKVANEKLFF,TGTGCCAGCAGCCAACGGACAGGGAAGGTAGCTAATGAAAAACTGTTTTTT
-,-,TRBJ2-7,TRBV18,CASSPQTLPPTYEQYF,TGTGCCAGCTCACCTCAGACCCTCCCCCCGACCTACGAGCAGTACTTC
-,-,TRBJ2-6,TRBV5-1,CASSLFQVSGANVLTF,TGCGCCAGCAGCTTGTTCCAGGTCTCTGGGGCCAACGTCCTGACTTTC
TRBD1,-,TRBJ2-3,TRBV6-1,CASSTTGGTDTQYF,TGTGCCAGCAGCACGACAGGGGGTACAGATACGCAGTATTTT
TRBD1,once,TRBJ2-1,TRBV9,CASSVGRQGAAYNEQFF,TGTGCCAGCAGCGTGGGTCGACAGGGGGCGGCCTACAATGAGCAGTTCTTC
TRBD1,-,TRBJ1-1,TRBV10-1,CASSPQGSTEAFF,TGCGCCAGCAGTCCACAGGGGTCCACTGAAGCTTTCTTT
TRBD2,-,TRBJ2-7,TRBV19,CASSPLAGGSYEQYF,TGTGCCAGTAGTCCCCTAGCGGGAGGTTCCTACGAGCAGTACTTC
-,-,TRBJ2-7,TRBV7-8,CASSSLSGPIFYEQYF,TGTGCCAGCAGCTCTCTCTCGGGGCCCATCTTCTACGAGCAGTACTTC